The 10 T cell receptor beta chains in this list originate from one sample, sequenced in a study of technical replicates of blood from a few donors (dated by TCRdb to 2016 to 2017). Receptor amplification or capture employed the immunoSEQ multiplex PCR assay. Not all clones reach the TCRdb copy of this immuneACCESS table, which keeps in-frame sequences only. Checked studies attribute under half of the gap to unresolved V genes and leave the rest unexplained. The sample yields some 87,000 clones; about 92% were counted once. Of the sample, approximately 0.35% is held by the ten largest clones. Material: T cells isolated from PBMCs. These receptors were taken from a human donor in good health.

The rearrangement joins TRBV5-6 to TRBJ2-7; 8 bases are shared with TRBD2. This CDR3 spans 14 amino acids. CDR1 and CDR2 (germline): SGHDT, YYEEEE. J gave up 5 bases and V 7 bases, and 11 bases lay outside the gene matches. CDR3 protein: CASFSGGGEDEQYF. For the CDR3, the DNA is TGTGCCAGCTTCTCCGGGGGGGGCGAGGACGAGCAGTACTTC.

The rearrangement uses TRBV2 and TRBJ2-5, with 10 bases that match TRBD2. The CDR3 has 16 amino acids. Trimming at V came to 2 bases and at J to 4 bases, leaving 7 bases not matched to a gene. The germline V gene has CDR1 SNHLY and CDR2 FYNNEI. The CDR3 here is CASSESGLAIPETQYF. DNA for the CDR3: TGTGCCAGCAGTGAATCGGGACTAGCGATTCCAGAGACCCAGTACTTC.

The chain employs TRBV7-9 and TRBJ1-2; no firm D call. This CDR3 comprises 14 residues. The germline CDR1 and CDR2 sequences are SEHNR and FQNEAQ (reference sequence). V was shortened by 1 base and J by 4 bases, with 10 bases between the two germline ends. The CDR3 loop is CASSLGQEGYGYTF. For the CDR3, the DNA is TGTGCCAGCAGCTTAGGTCAGGAGGGCTATGGCTACACCTTC.

CDR3 protein: CAISESASGRGQDTQYF. CDR3 coding DNA: TGTGCCATCAGTGAGTCGGCTAGCGGGAGGGGTCAAGATACGCAGTATTTT. The chain is built from TRBV10-3 and TRBJ2-3; 12 bases agree with TRBD2. Germline V gene lookup returns CDR1 ENHRY and CDR2 SYGVKD. The CDR3 contains 17 residues. V lost 0 bases and J lost 5; bases outside the gene matches: 6.

The CDR3 reads CAWSPGGYGYTF. Written as DNA, the CDR3 is TGTGCCTGGAGCCCAGGGGGGTATGGCTACACCTTC. The rearrangement links TRBV30 to TRBJ1-2, with TRBD1 matching 7 bases. V gave up 3 bases and J gave up 5 bases; unmatched junction bases: 3. The CDR3 has 12 residues. Germline CDR1 and CDR2: GTSNPN and SVGIG (reference sequence).

In DNA, the CDR3 is TGTGCTAGTGGTCAAAGCGGGAGAGGTAGTAATGAGCAGTTCTTC. Its protein is CASGQSGRGSNEQFF. The chain carries TRBV12-5 and TRBJ2-1, with 8 bases matching TRBD2. The CDR3 contains 15 residues. J lost 7 bases, V lost 5 bases, and 10 bases had no gene match. Per the germline V gene, CDR1 is LGHNT and CDR2 is FRNRAP. The variable domain in full, completed from reference TRBV12-5 and TRBJ2-1, reads DARVTQTPRHKVTEMGQEVTMRCQPILGHNTVFWYRQTMMQGLELLAYFRNRAPLDDSGMPKDRFSAEMPDATLATLKIQPSEPRDSAVYFCASGQSGRGSNEQFFGPGTRLTVL.

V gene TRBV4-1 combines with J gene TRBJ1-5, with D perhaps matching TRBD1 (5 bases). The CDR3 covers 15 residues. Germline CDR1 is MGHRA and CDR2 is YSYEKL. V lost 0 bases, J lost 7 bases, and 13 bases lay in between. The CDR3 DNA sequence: TGCGCCAGCAGCCAAGAAGGAGGGGTCGGACAGCCCCAGCATTTT. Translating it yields CASSQEGGVGQPQHF.

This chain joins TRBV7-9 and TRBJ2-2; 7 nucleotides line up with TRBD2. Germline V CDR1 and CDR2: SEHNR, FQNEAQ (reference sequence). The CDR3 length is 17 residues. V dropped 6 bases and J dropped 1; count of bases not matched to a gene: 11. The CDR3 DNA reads TGTGCCAGCAGTCCAATTTTAGCGGGCCTGAACACCGGGGAGCTGTTTTTT. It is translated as CASSPILAGLNTGELFF.

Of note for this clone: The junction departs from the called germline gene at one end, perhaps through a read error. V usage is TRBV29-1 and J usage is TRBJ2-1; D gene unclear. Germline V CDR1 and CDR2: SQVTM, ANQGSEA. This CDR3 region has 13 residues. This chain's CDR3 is CSAEPRAIGEQFF. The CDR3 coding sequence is TGCAGCGCTGAACCCCGCGCCATCGGTGAGCAGTTCTTC.

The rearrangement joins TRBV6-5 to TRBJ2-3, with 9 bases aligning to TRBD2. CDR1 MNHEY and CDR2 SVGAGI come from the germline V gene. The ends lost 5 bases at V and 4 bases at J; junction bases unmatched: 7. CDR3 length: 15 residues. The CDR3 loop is CASSPREGLADTQYF. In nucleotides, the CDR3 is TGTGCCAGCAGTCCGCGGGAGGGGTTGGCAGATACGCAGTATTTT.